A single T cell receptor (beta chain) is shown here with its context. Its antigen remains unidentified. No per-base quality is available; no much larger clone lies one base away. Libraries were built with the immunoSEQ multiplex PCR assay. A mixture of 60 forward primers for TCR Vbeta segments and 13 reverse primers for TCR Jbeta segments was used in the multiplex PCR. Amplification of the CDR3 region of rearranged TCR beta genes was performed with a multiplex PCR assay on genomic DNA. The amplified TCR beta libraries were sequenced on the Illumina HiSeq System as 87-base-pair reads. Concerning the study's data processing: Across the 600 to 700 repertoires, a later analysis counted 75 million to 90 million unique TCR beta chains, roughly 11 million of which were shared by at least two donors. A nearest-neighbor algorithm error-corrected the raw reads and collapsed the reads into unique sequences, merging closely related sequences to remove PCR and sequencing errors. Alignment of CDR3 sequences to IMGT reference sequences was used to assign V, D and J gene segments. For a sequence to be retained, a match of at least six nucleotides was required to both a V gene segment and a J gene segment. Rearrangements were classified as productive when the CDR3 lacked stop codons and remained in frame with V and J, and all other rearrangements were classified as non-productive. Following IMGT convention, CDR3 was defined as the stretch from the second conserved V-encoded cysteine to the conserved J-encoded phenylalanine. In an earlier analysis of roughly 610 of the donors, sequences lacking an unambiguous match to a single V gene segment were excluded. In an earlier analysis of 587 of the donors, V segments were called functional above 56.7% productive rearrangements and were called segregating when the between-donor standard deviation exceeded 5%. To diagnose cytomegalovirus status from the catalog of TCR beta chain sequences, a statistical classification framework was built. A later analysis assigned V and J genes by comparing TCR nucleotide sequences with IMGT/GENE-DB human TR gene sequences. Using the TCRdist pipeline, a later analysis assigned CDR3 sequences along with most-parsimonious VDJ recombination scenarios. In a later analysis, each TCR beta chain was defined by its CDR3 amino acid sequence together with its V-gene family, and reads lacking a unique V-gene family were excluded. In a later analysis, a few hundred highly shared, low-generation-probability nucleotide sequences were removed to address suspected cross-contamination and a sequencing artifact. In a later analysis, a clonal expansion index was calculated for each public chain from normalized within-repertoire ranks of inferred template counts. In a later analysis, generation probabilities were computed with a VDJ recombination model fitted to out-of-frame rearrangements, and the resulting probabilities were checked against IGoR. In a later analysis, TCR-TCR, TCR-HLA and TCR-CMV co-occurrence was scored with hypergeometric tests, and a repertoire-size bias correction was applied to TCR pairs. False discovery rates were estimated in a later analysis by permuting HLA or CMV assignments 20 times. In a later analysis, co-occurring TCRs were grouped using DBSCAN, and TCRdist sequence similarity was added for clustering within HLA-allele-positive subsets. For co-occurrence clustering, repertoires with fewer than 30,000 or more than 120,000 public chains were excluded, along with roughly five repertoires with anomalous nucleotide sharing. TCRdb retrieved this table from immuneACCESS and kept in-frame rearrangements only. Not all clones are present; in checked studies, unresolved V genes account for under half, and no reason is known for the remainder. V, J and clone size were drawn from that table, and D and trimming were deduced from the DNA. For this sample there are about 150,000 clones; less than 90% appear just once. In total, the top ten clones hold less than 2% of the sample.

This sample is part of a study of cytomegalovirus exposure and HLA in healthy donors (dated by TCRdb to the late 2010s). Some background on the complete study: An earlier analysis of several hundred of the donors reported 250 to 300 Gb of sequence data and approximately 110 million unique TCR beta sequences from 150 million to 200 million T cells. Around 320 gigabases of sequencing data and tens of millions of unique TCR sequences were included in an early release covering around 650 HLA-typed donors. Of the roughly 390 genotyped donors, approximately 83% fell in the genetic ancestry cluster associated with self-reported Caucasian donors. The study aimed to test whether signatures of past pathogen exposure could be identified by cataloging public T cell receptors. The study profiled the T cell repertoires of more than 500 subjects by immunosequencing and related them to cytomegalovirus serostatus. A separate validation cohort of 100 to 150 different subjects was used in addition to the roughly 670-subject first cohort. High-throughput TCR immunosequencing, statistical association of individual TCRs with disease status, and machine learning were combined to predict cytomegalovirus infection status. To study patterns of TCR occurrence, a later analysis re-analyzed previously published TCR beta repertoires from 666 donors and added high-resolution HLA genotyping. Rather than using new phenotypic data, the later analysis identified candidate immune exposures from TCR beta sequences and from how often those sequences occurred across donors. To decide whether each TCR beta V gene segment behaved as functional or pseudogenic, an earlier analysis of some 600 of the donors relied on high-throughput TCR beta sequencing. Donor age, sex, ethnicity and CMV serostatus were compiled together with the repertoire data. A later genetic analysis used genome-wide SNP genotypes for about 60% of the roughly 700 donors, treating that subset as a discovery cohort. All discovery cohort repertoires had been generated on a single sequencing platform. Both class I and class II loci were covered by HLA typing, at four-digit resolution. The number of donors typed differed by locus, with 629-630 for A, B, C, DRB1 and DQB1, 522 for DQA1, 606 for DPA1, and under 490 for DPB1. Roughly 5 DR-DQ haplotypes were treated as single units for association and clustering because of strong linkage in the cohort. Across some 400 genotyped donors of the cohort, an average of approximately 240,000 unique TCR beta nucleotide sequences per donor were sequenced, and approximately 17% of those sequences were non-productive.

The CDR3, from cysteine to phenylalanine, totals 16 residues. Just the 48-base CDR3 DNA is kept, in frame starting at base 1. Germline trimming amounts to 3 bases on V and 9 bases on J, with 7 as the count of junction bases outside the gene matches. The germline V gene sets CDR1 to SGDLS and CDR2 to YYNGEE. The cohort comprised around 690 healthy bone marrow donors. At the time of sampling, every cohort member was nominally healthy, though immune exposures that went unrecorded were likely present. The donor was CMV seronegative and was included in the group of several hundred seronegative cohort members. Each donor provided a peripheral blood sample, and peripheral blood mononuclear cells were used for TCR beta sequencing. The Qiagen DNeasy Blood Extraction Kit was used to extract genomic DNA from the blood cell samples. Overall study outcomes, separate from this receptor: An association between a missense DCLRE1C variant and V-gene and J-gene trimming of TCR beta chains was found in a later genetic analysis and replicated in an independent cohort. The cohort was sequenced for TCR beta chains only, and without alpha or paired-chain data the features that could be detected were limited. The study listed 150 to 200 TCR beta chains as associated with cytomegalovirus. A cluster of highly shared sequence variants was judged likely to be a technical artifact of the sequencing pipeline. Correlated functional status among segregating V segments might reflect linkage disequilibrium, but an unknown experimental factor could not be ruled out. Assigning TCR associations to individual alleles was difficult when HLA alleles, especially DR and DQ, strongly co-occurred. According to a later analysis, TCR association rates differed among HLA loci, with DRB1 alleles showing the most associated TCRs and HLA-C alleles showing the fewest. A further reported finding was that TCR beta sequences accurately predicted the HLA-A and HLA-B alleles for most subjects in the first cohort. While some public TCRs were present in many individuals, most TCR sequences turned up only very rarely across donors. A few of the identified cytomegalovirus-associated TCR beta chains were confirmed in vitro to be specific for cytomegalovirus antigens. In both the original and validation cohorts, the classifier was reported to diagnose cytomegalovirus status with high specificity and sensitivity. A later analysis associated about 17,000 TCR beta sequences with specific HLA alleles at a false discovery rate of 0.05. A later analysis found that most CMV-associated TCR beta chains appeared HLA-restricted, with HLA associations seemingly driven largely by CMV exposure. A later analysis reported that several top co-occurrence clusters appeared linked to parvovirus B19, influenza, CMV and Epstein-Barr virus. According to a later genetic analysis, donors in an Asian-associated ancestry cluster had fewer N-insertions in productive TCRs than the approximately 670-donor mean. It was suggested by the authors that the approach could potentially be generalized to other disease states and immunological phenotypes. The earlier analysis of about 600 of the donors excluded 15 to 20 rarely observed V segments, including chromosome 9 orphons, because counts were too low. In a later analysis, HLA-associated TCR beta chains showed more clonal expansion and lower generation probabilities than non-associated chains that were equally common. For the cohort, immune exposure information was limited to CMV serostatus. The presence/absence analyses assumed that sequencing depth was roughly uniform across donors, and that assumption may not be true. Some IMGT-functional V segments, including TRBV6-2 and TRBV6-3, could not be told apart with the 87-base-pair reads, so those segments were excluded. Because some donors lacked HLA typing at each locus, the association tests relied only on the typed subset. An earlier analysis of approximately 530 of the donors showed that most TCR beta V segments appeared in productive rearrangements either about 87% or about 30% of the time, which broadly matched IMGT annotations.

The sequencing input was PBMCs. The receptor's source is a man aged 35 to 55 in good health and CMV-seronegative. The sequence joins TRBV9 to TRBJ2-1, and TRBD2 aligns with 15 junction nucleotides. The sequenced DNA is TGTGCCAGCAGCGCCTGGACTAGCGGGGGGGCCGGTGAGCAGTTCTTC. Its product reads: CASSAWTSGGAGEQFF.